The sequence of this T cell receptor (beta chain) was determined in a study of cytomegalovirus exposure and HLA in healthy donors. In the study overall: The same platform used for the approximately 670 first-cohort repertoires was also used for the 90 to 150 validation repertoires, as a later analysis reported.

The germline CDR1 and CDR2 sequences are SGDLS and YYNGEE. Trimming cost V 4 bases and J 5 bases, with 19 bases left between them. This CDR3 comprises 15 residues. Clones were sequenced by immunoSEQ multiplex PCR, and TCRdb holds only the in-frame ones, with some missing. This sample has some 130,000 clones; about 80% occur once, and the top ten carry roughly 29%. This sequence originates from a man aged 25 to 45 in good health and CMV-seropositive. The specimen was PBMCs. The V call is TRBV9, the J call TRBJ2-7; the D gene is possibly TRBD1 (6 bases). The CDR3 is CASSPPQGRSDEQYF. CDR3 DNA: TGTGCCAGCAGCCCCCCCCAGGGGCGATCGGACGAGCAGTACTTC.